This T cell receptor beta chain comes out of a study of blood T cell repertoires in COVID-19. Overall study context: Both acute and convalescent COVID-19 samples were obtained from the United States, Italy and Spain.

Categorization into cohorts depended on clinical history that participants reported. Clones were read by immunoSEQ multiplex PCR, and TCRdb kept only the in-frame ones, dropping some. The sample shows 200,000 to 250,000 clones, about 80% of them seen only once. The sequencing input was PBMCs or T cells enriched from blood (not recorded which). The source is a man between 40 and 49 years old who had recovered from COVID-19.

The CDR3 sequence is CASSWQYTGELFF. The CDR3 nucleotides are TGTGCCAGCAGTTGGCAGTACACCGGGGAGCTGTTTTTT. The chain couples TRBV6-2 or TRBV6-3 to TRBJ2-2; D not resolved. V was trimmed by 4 bases and J by 3 bases, leaving 6 bases between them. This CDR3 comprises 13 residues. The germline gives CDR1 MNHEY, CDR2 SVGEGT.